This T cell receptor beta chain derives from a study of PD-L1 blockade in urothelial cancer. Trimming stripped 8 bases from V and 1 base from J, with 14 bases between. The CDR3 extends over 13 amino acids. Germline CDR1 SQVTM, CDR2 ANQGSEA. The data were produced by immunoSEQ multiplex PCR, yet TCRdb's version contains in-frame clones alone and is incomplete. Seen here are 45,000 to 50,000 clones, about 91% observed once, and the top ten hold about 4.2%. Patients had locally advanced or metastatic urothelial carcinoma. The rearrangement links TRBV29-1 to TRBJ1-1; maybe TRBD1 (5 bases). The specimen was PBMCs, collected around atezolizumab (anti-PD-L1) treatment. This TCR came from an elderly man with urothelial cancer. CDR3: CSTRTGQNTEAFF. The CDR3 DNA reads as TGCAGCACCAGAACCGGACAGAACACTGAAGCTTTCTTT.